A single sample gave rise to the 10 T cell receptor beta chains below, sequenced in a study of blood T cell repertoires in COVID-19. Only in-frame clones appear in the TCRdb table, and some are missing; sequencing was by immunoSEQ multiplex PCR. The table records 200,000 or so clones, about 90% of them present only once. The sample consisted of PBMCs or T cells enriched from blood (not recorded which). These receptors all come from a woman between 18 and 29 years old who had recovered from COVID-19.

Only a few counts were recorded for this clone. The rearrangement links TRBV4-1 to TRBJ2-1, with 10 bases lining up with TRBD1. V was pared by 2 bases and J by 8 bases, with 6 bases of the junction left unmatched. CDR1 and CDR2 from the germline V gene are MGHRA and YSYEKL. The CDR3 length is 15 residues. CDR3 sequence (DNA): TGCGCCAGCAGCCAACCGGGACAGGGGCTCTATGAGCAGTTCTTC. It yields the protein CASSQPGQGLYEQFF.

The chain combines TRBV30 with TRBJ2-7; D possibly corresponds to TRBD2 (7 bases). The CDR3 contains 13 residues. Germline-derived CDR1 and CDR2 are GTSNPN and SVGIG (reference sequence). V shed 5 bases and J shed 10 bases, with 21 bases lying between them. The CDR3 sequence: CAWALGGAPLQYF. Here the CDR3 DNA reads TGTGCCTGGGCTTTAGGGGGGGCCCCCCTTCAGTACTTC.

The CDR3 DNA reads as TGCGCCAGCAGCTCGAGACTAGCCATGGAGACCCAGTACTTC. Encoded protein: CASSSRLAMETQYF. V is TRBV5-1 and J is TRBJ2-5, with TRBD2 matching 7 bases. CDR1 and CDR2 (germline): SGHRS, YFSETQ. The CDR3 covers 14 residues. V was clipped by 3 bases and J by 5 bases; unmatched bases: 7.

V and J are TRBV16 and TRBJ1-1, with 7 bases lining up with TRBD1. After removal of 4 bases from V and 3 bases from J, the junction contained 20 bases not matched to a gene. The CDR3 is made up of 19 amino acids. Germline CDR1 reads KGHSY; CDR2 reads FQNENV. CDR3 nucleotides: TGTGCCAGCAGCCGCATTCCGACAAATACCGACAGGGAATACACTGAAGCTTTCTTT. It encodes CASSRIPTNTDREYTEAFF.

The chain recombines TRBV24-1 with TRBJ1-2; 7 nucleotides agree with TRBD1. Germline lookup yields CDR1 KGHDR and CDR2 SFDVKD. The CDR3 contains 13 residues. With 5 bases clipped from V and 6 bases from J, the junction kept 5 bases outside the gene matches. CDR3 DNA sequence: TGTGCCACCAGTGCCGGGACAGCCGATGGCTACACCTTC. Its protein product is CATSAGTADGYTF.

The V call is TRBV6-5, the J call TRBJ2-7; 8 bases agree with TRBD2. The germline V gene encodes CDR1 MNHEY and CDR2 SVGAGI. Unmatched junction bases numbered 6, after V lost 0 bases and J lost 2 bases. The CDR3 is 16 residues long. CDR3 sequence reads: CASSYSALAETYEQYF. CDR3 sequence (DNA): TGTGCCAGCAGTTACTCTGCACTAGCGGAAACCTACGAGCAGTACTTC.

The rearrangement links TRBV9 to TRBJ2-3, with no clear D. Germline V gene lookup returns CDR1 SGDLS and CDR2 YYNGEE. This CDR3 has 14 residues. With 0 bases removed from V and 8 bases from J, the gap between germline ends came to 13 bases. The CDR3 here is CASSVESGPATQYF. In nucleotides, the CDR3 is TGTGCCAGCAGCGTAGAGTCAGGCCCCGCTACGCAGTATTTT. The variable domain in full, with the rest retrieved from reference TRBV9 and TRBJ2-3, is DSGVTQTPKHLITATGQRVTLRCSPRSGDLSVYWYQQSLDQGLQFLIQYYNGEERAKGNILERFSAQQFPDLHSELNLSSLELGDSALYFCASSVESGPATQYFGPGTRLTVL.

J is TRBJ1-4 and V is TRBV10-3; D might be TRBD1 (5 bases). The CDR3 extends over 12 amino acids. CDR1 ENHRY and CDR2 SYGVKD come from the germline V gene. Between the trimmed V and J ends, which lost 10 bases and 8 bases, there was a span of 14 bases. The CDR3 sequence is CATHSGDEKLFF. DNA for the CDR3: TGTGCCACCCACTCGGGGGACGAAAAACTGTTTTTT.

V and J are TRBV9 and TRBJ1-6; 9 nucleotides agree with TRBD1. The junction had 2 bases not matched to a gene; V was cut back by 0 bases and J by 7 bases. Germline V gene lookup returns CDR1 SGDLS and CDR2 YYNGEE. This CDR3 region has 15 residues. The CDR3 reads CASSVETGGNSPLHF. In DNA form, the CDR3 reads TGTGCCAGCAGCGTAGAGACAGGGGGGAATTCACCCCTCCACTTT.

CDR3: CASSLLALNSYEQYF. CDR3 DNA: TGTGCCAGCAGTTTACTAGCTCTAAACTCCTACGAGCAGTACTTC. This chain joins TRBV11-2 and TRBJ2-7, with D possibly being TRBD2 (6 bases). The germline CDR1 and CDR2 sequences are SGHAT and FQNNGV. CDR3 size: 15 residues. V shed 6 bases and J shed 0 bases, with 15 bases lying between them.